This T cell receptor (beta chain) came from a study of cytomegalovirus exposure and HLA in healthy donors. J gave up 0 bases and V 5 bases, and 14 bases lay outside the gene matches. The CDR3 covers 18 residues. CDR1 and CDR2 from the germline V gene are SGHRS and YFSETQ. The PCR ran on 60 Vbeta and 13 Jbeta primers. Data came from immunoSEQ multiplex PCR; TCRdb stores just in-frame clones and leaves some out. Of fewer than 150,000 clones detected, 75% to 90% appear once; the ten largest clones hold 6% to 8%. As regards this clone: What it binds is unknown.

Findings of the study overall: In a later analysis, an Asian-associated ancestry cluster reportedly showed fewer N-insertions than the approximately 620-donor mean. While the bulk of TCR sequences proved rare, some public TCRs turned up in many donors.

The chain is built from TRBV5-1 and TRBJ2-3, with 8 nucleotides matching TRBD2. The sample was PBMCs. The TCR originated in a woman in her twenties or thirties in good health and CMV-seropositive. The chain's CDR3 is CASSGALASGYSTDTQYF. As DNA, the CDR3 is TGCGCCAGCAGTGGGGCGCTAGCTAGCGGGTATAGCACAGATACGCAGTATTTT.